The present T cell receptor beta chain was sequenced within a study of cytomegalovirus exposure and HLA in healthy donors. Study findings and constraints: Earlier results showed most TCR beta V segments being productive about 87% or about 30% of the time.

Healthy bone marrow donors made up the donor group. PCR used 60 Vbeta primers and 13 Jbeta primers. Clones were read by immunoSEQ multiplex PCR, and TCRdb kept only the in-frame ones, dropping some. The data show approximately 110,000 clones, with over 70% seen just once and under 1.5% held by the top ten. As to this clone: Its target is not known.

The V segment lost 6 bases and the J segment 5 bases; nucleotides outside the gene matches: 11. CDR1 MNHNY and CDR2 SVGAGI come from the germline V gene (reference sequence). The CDR3 is 15 amino acids. The chain couples TRBV6-6 to TRBJ2-7; 9 nucleotides agree with TRBD1. Sequencing was carried out using PBMCs. This TCR came from a man aged 35-49 years in good health and CMV-seronegative. For the CDR3, the DNA is TGTGCCAGCAGGAAACTCCGGGACAGGGACAACGAGCAGTACTTC. As protein: CASRKLRDRDNEQYF.